This paragraph covers one TCR beta chain sequence. This sample was taken from a study of control samples from healthy donors and cancer patients. CDR1 and CDR2 (germline): SGHAT, FQNNGV. The CDR3 contains 16 residues. V shed 5 bases and J shed 0 bases, with 11 bases lying between them. Some clones are missing from TCRdb's copy, which holds only in-frame ones; the method was immunoSEQ multiplex PCR. The sample contains nearly 9,500 clones, roughly 90% of which appear only once. The TCR comes from a man in his sixties with colorectal cancer. V usage is TRBV11-2 and J usage is TRBJ1-6; D unresolved. Sequenced input: PBMCs. CDR3 sequence reads: CASSLLGSSYNSPLHF. The CDR3 nucleotides are TGTGCCAGCAGCCTCTTAGGGAGCTCCTATAATTCACCCCTCCACTTT.